The source of this T cell receptor beta chain is a study of HIV-infected patients and healthy controls. There are many counts of this clonotype. Whole blood was used without fractionation, so all unsorted peripheral T cells were included. Alpha and beta constant-region primers primed reverse transcription of about 470 ng RNA. Alpha and beta chain libraries were made separately by chain-specific third strand synthesis with multiplexing indices. TCRdb called the 5' RACE reads again in MiXCR, with one record for every CDR3 protein. This table has more than 8,000 distinct CDR3 sequences, roughly 8% appearing once. The CDR3 consists of 13 residues. Trimming took 7 bases from V and 12 from J; bases not matched to a gene: 14. Germline V gene lookup returns CDR1 LGHDT and CDR2 YNNKEL (reference sequence).

Sequencing was done on a sample of blood. The chain recombines TRBV3-1 with TRBJ1-1; 7 bases line up with TRBD1. This TCR derives from an adult in good health. The chain's CDR3 is CASTPREGAGTFF. CDR3 nucleotide sequence: TGTGCCAGCACCCCGAGAGAGGGGGCAGGGACTTTCTTT.